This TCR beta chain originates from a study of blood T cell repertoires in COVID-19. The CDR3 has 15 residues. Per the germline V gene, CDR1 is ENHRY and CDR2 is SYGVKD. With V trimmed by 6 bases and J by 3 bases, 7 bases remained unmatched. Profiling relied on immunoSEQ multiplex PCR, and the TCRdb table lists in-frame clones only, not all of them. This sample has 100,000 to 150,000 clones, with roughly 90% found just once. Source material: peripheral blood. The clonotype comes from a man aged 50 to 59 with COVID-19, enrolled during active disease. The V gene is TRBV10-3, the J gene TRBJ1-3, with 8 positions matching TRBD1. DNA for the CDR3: TGTGCCATCAGCTCGGACAGGGTCTATGGAAACACCATATATTTT. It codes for CAISSDRVYGNTIYF.